These 12 T cell receptor beta chains were all obtained from the same sample, sequenced in a study of cytomegalovirus exposure and HLA in healthy donors. Vbeta (60) and Jbeta (13) primers were used in the PCR. The table came from immunoSEQ multiplex PCR; TCRdb's copy has only in-frame clones and leaves some out. The sample holds some 190,000 clones, under 85% seen once. The material sequenced was PBMCs. All receptors come from a woman aged 18-29 years in good health and CMV-seronegative.

The chain joins TRBV4-2 to TRBJ2-5; weak D call: TRBD2 (6 bases). Germline CDR1 LGHNA, CDR2 YNFKEQ. Deletions cut 1 base from V and 4 bases from J, with 16 bases between. The CDR3 totals 16 residues. CDR3 DNA: TGTGCCAGCAGCCAAGTGGGCGGGGCACCCCCAGAGACCCAGTACTTC. Translating it yields CASSQVGGAPPETQYF.

V and J are TRBV2 and TRBJ1-1, with D maybe TRBD1 (6 bases). V shed 7 bases and J shed 10 bases, with 19 bases lying between them. Germline assignment: CDR1 SNHLY and CDR2 FYNNEI. The CDR3 is 13 residues long. The CDR3 DNA reads as TGTGCCAGCACCCAGAACGTGGGGGCGGGAGCTTTCTTT. The encoded protein is CASTQNVGAGAFF.

The rearrangement links TRBV1 to TRBJ2-5; the D call TRBD2 from the table was never checked on the DNA. The DNA end is a closer match to TRBJ2-7, so the J assignment may be wrong. TRBV1 is termed a pseudogene. This CDR3 region has 20 residues. CDR3 sequence reads: CTSSQDRGTSGGGSPYEQYF. The CDR3 DNA reads TGCACCAGCAGCCAAGACCGGGGGACTAGCGGGGGCGGGAGCCCCTACGAGCAGTACTTC.

V usage is TRBV6-4 and J usage is TRBJ2-1; a weak D match, TRBD1 (6 bases). The V and J ends lost 4 bases and 7 bases respectively, with 11 bases between them. The germline V gene encodes CDR1 MRHNA and CDR2 SNTAGT. The CDR3 runs to 13 residues. The CDR3 region is CASSVGAENEQFF. The CDR3 DNA reads as TGTGCCAGCAGTGTGGGGGCCGAGAATGAGCAGTTCTTC.

The chain recombines TRBV4-2 with TRBJ1-5, with 11 nucleotides matching TRBD1. Germline assignment: CDR1 LGHNA and CDR2 YNFKEQ. J lost 2 bases, V lost 3 bases, and 6 bases had no gene match. The CDR3 spans 17 residues. The CDR3 here is CASSHTGTGGRNQPQHF. The CDR3 coding sequence is TGTGCCAGCAGCCACACAGGGACAGGGGGTCGCAATCAGCCCCAGCATTTT.

The chain links TRBV7-9 to TRBJ2-7; D is possibly TRBD1 (6 bases). V lost 5 bases to trimming and J lost 0 bases, with 20 bases between them. CDR3 length: 17 amino acids. The germline gives CDR1 SEHNR, CDR2 FQNEAQ (reference sequence). CDR3 region: CASSLTPQGISSYEQYF. In DNA form, the CDR3 reads TGTGCCAGCAGCCTAACACCACAGGGCATCTCCTCCTACGAGCAGTACTTC.

The gene calls are TRBV6-5 and TRBJ1-6; 7 bases map to TRBD1. The CDR3 runs to 15 residues. The V gene end was trimmed by 6 bases and the J gene end by 6 bases; junction bases not matched to a gene: 8. In germline, CDR1 is MNHEY, CDR2 SVGAGI. The CDR3 coding sequence is TGTGCCAGCAGACCCCCGGGACAGACTAATTCACCCCTCCACTTT. This encodes CASRPPGQTNSPLHF.

The V and J genes are TRBV2 and TRBJ2-2, with D perhaps TRBD2 (5 bases). The germline gives CDR1 SNHLY, CDR2 FYNNEI. This CDR3 has 13 residues. Trimming pared 4 bases from V and 6 bases from J, leaving 9 bases between. CDR3 sequence: CASSARESGELFF. The DNA of the CDR3 is TGTGCCAGCAGTGCCCGGGAATCCGGGGAGCTGTTTTTT.

The chain joins TRBV5-1 to TRBJ2-1, with D perhaps TRBD2 (7 bases). Germline CDR1 is SGHRS and CDR2 is YFSETQ. V was trimmed by 3 bases and J by 3 bases, leaving 16 bases between them. CDR3 length equals 16 residues. The CDR3 bases are TGCGCCAGCAGCTCCTCGGGGGGCTTACACTACAATGAGCAGTTCTTC. Amino acids: CASSSSGGLHYNEQFF.

The J gene is TRBJ2-7, the V gene TRBV11-3; 14 bases are shared with TRBD2. V lost 5 bases to trimming and J lost 5 bases; unmatched junction nucleotides: 8. The CDR3 is 16 residues long. Looked up from germline, CDR1 is SGHNT and CDR2 is YENEEA. The CDR3 bases are TGTGCCAGCAGCCCCGGGACTAGCGGGAGCGGCGACGAGCAGTACTTC. It yields the protein CASSPGTSGSGDEQYF. The full variable domain, rest sourced from reference TRBV11-3 and TRBJ2-7, is EAGVVQSPRYKIIEKKQPVAFWCNPISGHNTLYWYLQNLGQGPELLIRYENEEAVDDSQLPKDRFSAERLKGVDSTLKIQPAELGDSAVYLCASSPGTSGSGDEQYFGPGTRLTVT.

This CDR3 reads CASSQVGGRAGETQYF. Here the CDR3 DNA reads TGTGCCAGCAGCCAAGTCGGCGGGAGGGCCGGGGAGACCCAGTACTTC. The rearrangement links TRBV4-2 to TRBJ2-5; 9 bases match TRBD2. V lost 1 base to trimming and J lost 5 bases; unmatched junction nucleotides: 8. The CDR3 length is 16 residues. Germline lookup yields CDR1 LGHNA and CDR2 YNFKEQ.

The rearrangement joins TRBV7-2 to TRBJ2-1, with no clear D. CDR1 and CDR2 from the germline V gene are SGHTA and FQGNSA. Trimming took 3 bases from V and 0 from J, leaving 12 bases between them. The CDR3 totals 16 residues. The CDR3 coding sequence is TGTGCCAGCAGCTTGCTTCTACCTAGCTCCTACAATGAGCAGTTCTTC. It encodes CASSLLLPSSYNEQFF.